One and the same sample provided the 14 T cell receptor beta chains below, sequenced in a study of T cells after yellow fever vaccination. TCRdb re-called the 5' RACE reads with MiXCR, one entry per CDR3 protein. The table has roughly 520,000 distinct CDR3 sequences, roughly 22% seen once. The starting material was PBMCs, obtained roughly 20 days after the first yellow fever vaccination. Receptors were obtained from a man between 18 and 29 years old who received the YFV17D yellow fever vaccine.

This clonotype was seen repeatedly, ten times or more. The CDR3: CASSSDQGGDTQYF. DNA for the CDR3: TGCGCCAGCAGCTCGGACCAGGGTGGAGATACGCAGTATTTT. V and J are TRBV5-1 and TRBJ2-3; possible D gene TRBD1, 5 bases. CDR3 size: 14 residues. V lost 3 bases, J lost 5 bases, and 13 bases lay in between. CDR1 SGHRS and CDR2 YFSETQ come from the germline V gene.

This sequence joins TRBV5-1 and TRBJ2-3, with D tentatively TRBD1 or TRBD2 (6 bases each). Germline V gene data show CDR1 as SGHRS and CDR2 as YFSETQ. V shed 4 bases and J shed 8 bases, with 26 bases lying between them. CDR3 length equals 17 residues. CDR3 in amino acids: CASSPHVVGGRSFTQYF. The CDR3 nucleotides read TGCGCCAGCAGCCCTCATGTGGTGGGGGGCCGTTCATTTACGCAGTATTTT.

This clonotype was seen more than once but under ten times. The V call is TRBV13, the J call TRBJ2-7; D is perhaps TRBD2 (5 bases). This CDR3 comprises 11 residues. Between the trimmed V and J ends, which lost 6 bases and 3 bases, there was a span of 6 bases. Germline V gene sequence: CDR1 PRHDT, CDR2 FYEKMQ (reference sequence). The CDR3 protein is CASRDFYEQYF. CDR3 DNA: TGTGCCAGCAGGGACTTCTACGAGCAGTACTTC.

This clonotype was counted at least ten times. The chain uses TRBV12-3 or TRBV12-4 and TRBJ2-7; the D is unclear. This CDR3 spans 12 amino acids. V was trimmed by 5 bases and J by 3 bases, leaving 8 bases between them. The chain's CDR3 is CASSPGVYEQYF. The CDR3 DNA follows: TGTGCCAGCAGTCCCGGAGTCTACGAGCAGTACTTC.

This chain uses TRBV20-1 with TRBJ1-4; D gene ambiguous. The CDR3 is 13 amino acids. The V end was cut by 3 bases, the J end by 5 bases, with 10 bases between. From germline, CDR1 is DFQATT and CDR2 SNEGSKA (reference sequence). The CDR3, as DNA: TGCAGTGCTAGTCCCAGCAAAAATGAAAAACTGTTTTTT. Encoded protein: CSASPSKNEKLFF.

This clonotype was picked up many times. This sequence joins TRBV20-1 and TRBJ2-2; TRBD2 matches at 8 bases. This CDR3 is built from 15 residues. Germline V gene sequence: CDR1 DFQATT, CDR2 SNEGSKA (reference sequence). The V segment lost 6 bases and the J segment 5 bases; nucleotides outside the gene matches: 11. The CDR3 is CSAQSGGGSTGELFF. The DNA of the CDR3 is TGCAGTGCCCAAAGCGGGGGCGGATCAACCGGGGAGCTGTTTTTT.

The rearrangement uses TRBV7-6 and TRBJ2-2; 12 nucleotides align to TRBD2. V lost 4 bases to trimming and J lost 1 base; unmatched junction nucleotides: 7. Germline V gives CDR1 SGHVS, CDR2 FNYEAQ. The CDR3 extends over 18 amino acids. This CDR3 reads CASSSELAGGLNTGELFF. For the CDR3, the DNA is TGTGCCAGCAGCTCAGAACTAGCGGGGGGACTGAACACCGGGGAGCTGTTTTTT.

The chain carries TRBV7-8 and TRBJ1-5; D not certain. The CDR3 is 13 amino acids. With 3 bases removed from V and 6 bases from J, the gap between germline ends came to 9 bases. The V gene's germline CDR1 is SGHVS and CDR2 FQNEAQ. The CDR3 protein is CASSFRGSQPQHF. In DNA form, the CDR3 reads TGTGCCAGCAGCTTTAGAGGTTCTCAGCCCCAGCATTTT. The entire variable domain, with the rest obtained from reference TRBV7-8 and TRBJ1-5, is as follows: GAGVSQSPRYKVAKRGQDVALRCDPISGHVSLFWYQQALGQGPEFLTYFQNEAQLDKSGLPSDRFFAERPEGSVSTLKIQRTQQEDSAVYLCASSFRGSQPQHFGDGTRLSIL.

Only a few counts were recorded for this clonotype. The V gene is TRBV3-1, the J gene TRBJ1-6; 7 bases are a match to TRBD1. This CDR3 region has 14 residues. With V trimmed by 3 bases and J by 5 bases, 1 base remained unmatched. Germline values: CDR1 LGHDT, CDR2 YNNKEL (reference sequence). The CDR3 bases are TGTGCCAGCAGCCAGCAGGGGGATAATTCACCCCTCCACTTT. Protein sequence: CASSQQGDNSPLHF.

This clonotype has more than one count but fewer than ten. This chain connects TRBV6-4 to TRBJ1-1; 8 bases are a match to TRBD1. V lost 8 bases to trimming and J lost 2 bases; unmatched junction nucleotides: 7. From germline, CDR1 is MRHNA and CDR2 SNTAGT. The CDR3 is 14 amino acids. CDR3 sequence: CASGQGRPNTEAFF. In nucleotides, the CDR3 is TGTGCCAGCGGACAGGGACGTCCAAACACTGAAGCTTTCTTT.

This chain uses TRBV7-6 with TRBJ1-4; weak D call: TRBD1 (5 bases). CDR1 and CDR2 from the germline V gene are SGHVS and FNYEAQ. The CDR3 has 14 residues. V was cut by 1 base and J by 11 bases, with 14 bases left in between. The CDR3 bases are TGTGCCAGCAGCTTAGGCGGGACGGCCGGTAAACTGTTTTTT. Amino acids: CASSLGGTAGKLFF.

V usage is TRBV20-1 and J usage is TRBJ2-5; D may be TRBD2 (5 bases). The CDR3 spans 13 residues. Trimming took 5 bases from V and 7 from J, leaving 17 bases between them. Germline CDR1 reads DFQATT; CDR2 reads SNEGSKA (reference sequence). The CDR3 DNA reads TGCAGTGCTTCGAGGACTCCAGTGGGGACCCAGTACTTC. Its protein product is CSASRTPVGTQYF.

The chain carries TRBV6-2 or TRBV6-3 and TRBJ1-2, with unresolved D. V was pared by 4 bases and J by 7 bases, with 7 bases between. The CDR3 runs to 11 residues. CDR1 and CDR2 from the germline V gene are MNHEY and SVGEGT. The CDR3 coding sequence is TGTGCCAGCAGTTCGATGGGTGGCTACACCTTC. Translation gives CASSSMGGYTF.

This chain uses TRBV24-1 with TRBJ1-5; D not resolved. Germline CDR1 KGHDR, CDR2 SFDVKD. The ends were cut back, 6 bases at V and 4 bases at J, with 6 bases in the middle. This CDR3 comprises 12 residues. The CDR3 reads CATSQLNQPQHF. The CDR3 coding sequence is TGTGCCACCAGTCAGCTAAATCAGCCCCAGCATTTT.